This section outlines one T cell receptor (beta chain) sequence together with its context. Its antigen is not known. This sample was included in a study of cytomegalovirus exposure and HLA in healthy donors. General study results and limits: The study found most TCR sequences rare, yet found some public TCRs in many donors.

This CDR3 is built from 12 residues. Trimming took 6 bases from V and 5 from J, leaving 10 bases between them. The germline V gene encodes CDR1 SNHLY and CDR2 FYNNEI. TCRdb's table, derived via immunoSEQ multiplex PCR, lists solely in-frame clones and lacks some. Of some 100,000 clones in the sample, roughly 86% are singletons; the top ten hold more than 2%. This chain uses TRBV2 with TRBJ1-1, with D unresolved. Sequenced input: PBMCs. The clonotype originates from a young woman in good health and CMV-seronegative. The CDR3 nucleotides are TGTGCCAGCAGCGGAGAAACTACTGAAGCTTTCTTT. Its protein is CASSGETTEAFF. The entire variable domain, with the rest obtained from reference TRBV2 and TRBJ1-1, is as follows: EPEVTQTPSHQVTQMGQEVILRCVPISNHLYFYWYRQILGQKVEFLVSFYNNEISEKSEIFDDQFSVERPDGSNFTLKIRSTKLEDSAMYFCASSGETTEAFFGQGTRLTVV.